The T cell receptor (beta chain) under discussion was sequenced for a study of T-cell memory formation after mild COVID-19. Overall study context: Across donors, TCR clusters were largely donor specific.

MiXCR was run by TCRdb on the 5' RACE reads, yielding one entry per CDR3 protein. The data show roughly 250,000 distinct CDR3 sequences, around 15% seen once. Study-level results: Shrinking CD4+ clones resided mostly in CM and EM, and CD8+ ones in EMRA.

The CDR3 is 15 amino acids. J was trimmed by 2 bases and V by 4 bases; bases with no gene match: 8. The germline V gene encodes CDR1 DFQATT and CDR2 SNEGSKA (reference sequence). This clonotype has more than one count but fewer than ten. Its antigen is not known. Sequences were obtained from PBMCs or a T cell subset sorted from them (not recorded which). The rearrangement uses TRBV20-1 and TRBJ1-1, with TRBD1 identical over 9 bases. The TCR was taken from a man between 18 and 35 years old who had mild COVID-19 (a few samples of this study predate the infection). Cell type and time point are not known. This CDR3 reads CSAKVLGQGNTEAFF. The CDR3 DNA sequence: TGCAGTGCTAAGGTTTTGGGACAGGGCAACACTGAAGCTTTCTTT.